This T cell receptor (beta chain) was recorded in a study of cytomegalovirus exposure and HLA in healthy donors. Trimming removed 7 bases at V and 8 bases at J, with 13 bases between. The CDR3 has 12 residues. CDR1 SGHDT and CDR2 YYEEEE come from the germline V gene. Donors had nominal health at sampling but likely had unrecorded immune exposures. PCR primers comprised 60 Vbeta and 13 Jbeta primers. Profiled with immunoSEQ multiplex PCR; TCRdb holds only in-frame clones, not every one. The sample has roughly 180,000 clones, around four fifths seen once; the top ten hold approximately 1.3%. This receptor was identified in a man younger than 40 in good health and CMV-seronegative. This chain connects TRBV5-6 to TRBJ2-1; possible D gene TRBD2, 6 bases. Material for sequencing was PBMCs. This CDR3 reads CASGGSYDEQFF. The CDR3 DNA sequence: TGTGCCAGCGGGGGGTCTTACGATGAGCAGTTCTTC.